This TCR beta chain was captured in a study of shared clonotypes between healthy human individuals (dated by TCRdb to the early 2020s). About the full investigation: Three men and two women, aged 18 to 49 years, made up the cohort. To estimate repertoire size and how much clonotype sharing occurs between individuals, the study deeply sequenced the blood TCR repertoires of 5 or 6 healthy adults. Per donor, three plates each were used for CD4 naive and CD4 memory, two for CD8 naive, and one for CD8 memory. Each donor's leukapheresis produced roughly between roughly 0.85 and 10 billion PBMCs. To increase sequencing depth and limit assay-specific biases, TCR repertoire library preparation and sequencing were carried out by different laboratories using diverse techniques. What the work shows at the level of the full study, not this receptor alone: Even with the large sequencing depth, rarefaction of the sorted-subset datasets indicated that sequencing was incomplete. Across several donors, roughly 5.1% of naive CD4, approximately 3.6% of naive CD8, 2.3% of memory CD4, and roughly 0.41% of memory CD8 clonotypes were shared. The genetic and exposure-history diversity represented was limited by the small number of donors. Clonotypes shared by all four sorted-subset donors showed higher generation probabilities than non-shared clonotypes. Larger estimated clonotype richness was generally found for naive subsets than for memory subsets. Based on pairwise subsampling, the degree of clonotype sharing among donors was expected to be affected by sequencing depth. Only blood was sampled, and tissue TCR repertoires likely differ from those in blood.

The donors were healthy, HIV-negative adults who had no recently reported acute infections or vaccinations. All donors were Caucasian adults living in Nashville, Tennessee, USA. Magnetic negative selection was used to enrich CD4+ T cells, after which naive cells were positively selected on CD45RA and the negative fraction became the memory subset. Blood was obtained by leukapheresis, after which PBMCs were separated by Ficoll-Histopaque density gradient centrifugation and cryopreserved in liquid nitrogen vapor phase. Analytical flow cytometry was used to check the purity and quantity of each magnetically sorted T cell population. Genomic DNA was isolated from every sorted fraction and measured by UV absorbance on a Nanodrop 2000c. TCR CDR3 regions were amplified from genomic DNA by multiplex PCR using the deep immunoSEQ assay. Extracted genomic DNA from each cell subset was distributed evenly across all wells of several immunoSEQ 96-well plates, and each plate was treated as a replicate. Each replicate PCR for sorted subsets received about 180 ng genomic DNA, equal to about 30,000 T cell genomes. The purified libraries were quantified using a Qubit 3.0 fluorometer, sized with a Bioanalyzer 2100, and then quantified again using the KAPA Library Quantification kit. Every immunoSEQ 96-well plate was sequenced on a dedicated single-read 150-cycle Illumina NextSeq 550 flow cell. In the authors' own workflow: The immunoSEQ output contained only junctional sequences without quality scores, so filtering could not match that applied to full-length reads. Sequences were annotated with PyIR, a Python wrapper for IgBLAST v1.9, using IMGT germline references to assign V/J genes and CDR3. Reads were filtered out if the reads had weak V/J assignments (E-value above 1e-6), no CDR3, stop codons, out-of-frame junctions, or ambiguous translated residues. V3J clonotypes were defined as sequences sharing an identical inferred V gene, J gene, and CDR3 amino acid sequence. The percentage overlap between two repertoires was calculated by dividing the number of shared unique clonotypes by the size of the smaller repertoire. Richness of each repertoire was evaluated using RTK rarefaction, the Chao1 estimator, and Recon v2.1 estimates of unobserved clonotypes. Generation probabilities for all TCRbeta clonotypes obtained by the gDNA method from a handful of donors were computed using OLGA. TCRdb re-hosts the immuneACCESS table, in-frame sequences only. Its copies lack some clones; in the studies checked, an unresolved V gene accounts for under half of them, and the cause for the rest is not known. V and J calls and clone size come straight from that table; D and trimming were deduced from the DNA. In this sample the table shows around 2.3 million clones, around 95% of which occur a single time. Roughly 0.13% of the sample comes from the top ten.

Ends trimmed: V by 2 bases, J by 1 base; bases unmatched to a gene: 8. The germline V gene specifies MDHEN as CDR1 and SYDVKM as CDR2. The CDR3 measures 16 amino acids from cysteine to phenylalanine. Only the CDR3 DNA is retained, 48 bases long and in frame from the first base. In regard to this clone: Its antigen is not yet known. No base quality values were provided; no much bigger clone lies one nucleotide off.

The rearrangement combines TRBV28 with TRBJ2-7; 7 bases in the junction line up with TRBD1. The specimen sequenced was naive CD4+ T cells sorted from blood. The cell subset or site label on this specimen signifies: CD45RA+ positively selected. The TCR sequence derives from a man younger than 30 in good health. The DNA is as follows: TGTGCCAGCAGTTTAGTCTGGGCAGGGGGTTCCTACGAGCAGTACTTC. It specifies CASSLVWAGGSYEQYF.